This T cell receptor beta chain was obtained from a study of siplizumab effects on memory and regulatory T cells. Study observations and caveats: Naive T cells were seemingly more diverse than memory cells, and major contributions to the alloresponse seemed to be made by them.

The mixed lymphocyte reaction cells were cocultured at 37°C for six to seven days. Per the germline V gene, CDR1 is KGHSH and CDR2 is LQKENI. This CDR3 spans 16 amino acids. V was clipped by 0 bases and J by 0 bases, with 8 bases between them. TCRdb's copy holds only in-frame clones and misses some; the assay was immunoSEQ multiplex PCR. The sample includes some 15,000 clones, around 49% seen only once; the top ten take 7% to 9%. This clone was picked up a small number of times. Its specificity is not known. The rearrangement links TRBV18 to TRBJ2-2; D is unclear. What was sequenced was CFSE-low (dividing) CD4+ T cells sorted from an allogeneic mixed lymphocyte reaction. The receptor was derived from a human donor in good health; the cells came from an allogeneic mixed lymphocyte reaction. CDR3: CASSPPSRSNTGELFF. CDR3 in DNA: TGTGCCAGCTCACCACCTTCTCGCTCGAACACCGGGGAGCTGTTTTTT.